The 30 T cell receptor beta chains in this list originate from one sample, sequenced in a study of CD8+ T cells in alopecia areata (dated by TCRdb to the late 2010s). Libraries were prepared through the immunoSEQ multiplex PCR assay. RNA was extracted from all samples and reverse transcribed into cDNA as template for TCR sequencing. As stored in TCRdb, this immuneACCESS dataset retains in-frame rearrangements with V and J assigned. A fraction of the clones does not appear; measured against another copy, unresolved V genes explain less than half of the discrepancy, and the remainder lacks a known reason. This sample holds around 200,000 clones; around 60% were observed only once. The top ten hold roughly 13% of the sample. The label giving this sample's time point can be read as: 24 weeks on oral tofacitinib. In light of the paper, this sample's treatment or condition label describes: oral pan-JAK inhibitor, 5-10 mg twice daily.

The sample in question was CD8+ T cells sorted from blood, obtained at week 24, from a patient treated with tofacitinib. These receptors originate from a human donor with alopecia areata.

The rearrangement joins TRBV7-8 to TRBJ2-5; D may be TRBD2 (5 bases). Germline V lookup: CDR1 SGHVS, CDR2 FQNEAQ. CDR3 size: 14 residues. V was shortened by 2 bases and J by 5 bases, with 12 bases between the two germline ends. The CDR3 loop reads CASSLLGPGETQYF. Here the CDR3 DNA reads TGTGCCAGCAGCTTATTAGGACCGGGGGAGACCCAGTACTTC.

The J gene is TRBJ1-5, the V gene TRBV23-1; 8 nucleotides match TRBD1. Being an ORF, TRBV23-1 has a function that is uncertain. The length of the CDR3 is 13 residues. The CDR3 DNA sequence: TGCGCGGAGGACAGGGAGTTCCATCAGCCCCAGCATTTT. Its protein product is CAEDREFHQPQHF.

The chain is built from TRBV27 and TRBJ2-5, with a possible D match to TRBD1 (6 bases). In germline, CDR1 is MNHEY, CDR2 SMNVEV (reference sequence). With 2 bases removed from V and 6 bases from J, the gap between germline ends came to 13 bases. The CDR3 runs to 14 residues. The DNA of the CDR3 is TGTGCCAGCAGTTTAGGTGGGGGCGGTCAGACCCAGTACTTC. Its protein is CASSLGGGGQTQYF.

This clone was recorded a few times. V is TRBV29-1 and J is TRBJ2-5, with D perhaps matching TRBD2 (5 bases). The germline V and J ends were trimmed by 6 bases and 2 bases, with 16 bases remaining between them. Germline V gene lookup returns CDR1 SQVTM and CDR2 ANQGSEA. The CDR3 contains 14 residues. CDR3 loop: CSVVALGGQETQYF. The CDR3 DNA sequence: TGCAGCGTCGTCGCCCTAGGCGGGCAAGAGACCCAGTACTTC.

The sample holds a few counts of this clone. A junction end diverges from the germline sequence, so it may reflect a read error. The rearrangement links TRBV14 to TRBJ1-2; no definite D call. Germline CDR1 SGHDN, CDR2 FVKESK. The CDR3 is 13 amino acids. Here the CDR3 DNA reads TGTGCCAGCACCCAACGAGGAAACTATGGCTACACCTTC. This translates into CASTQRGNYGYTF.

The J gene is TRBJ2-1, the V gene TRBV5-6; 14 bases fit TRBD2. Trimming removed 4 bases from V and 3 bases from J; junction bases left unmatched: 3. Germline CDR1 and CDR2: SGHDT and YYEEEE. The CDR3 has 16 residues. CDR3 in amino acids: CASSRTSGGLYNEQFF. DNA for the CDR3: TGTGCCAGCAGCAGGACTAGCGGGGGGCTCTACAATGAGCAGTTCTTC.

The chain couples TRBV23-1 to TRBJ1-1; D not certain. TRBV23-1 counts as an open reading frame of uncertain function. The CDR3 extends over 15 amino acids. The V end lost 8 bases, the J end lost 0 bases, and 16 bases lay between the germline ends. In DNA, the CDR3 is TGCGCCAGCCCCCCGATTGGGCTGATGAACACTGAAGCTTTCTTT. Residues: CASPPIGLMNTEAFF.

The rearrangement uses TRBV29-1 and TRBJ2-1; D call uncertain. In germline, CDR1 is SQVTM, CDR2 ANQGSEA. Trimming took 4 bases from V and 1 from J, leaving 8 bases between them. The length of the CDR3 is 13 residues. The CDR3 sequence: CSVVTESYNEQFF. The CDR3 DNA reads as TGCAGCGTTGTCACCGAATCCTACAATGAGCAGTTCTTC.

The chain is built from TRBV2 and TRBJ1-5; D remains ambiguous. The length of the CDR3 is 15 residues. The germline V gene encodes CDR1 SNHLY and CDR2 FYNNEI. Trimming pared 6 bases from V and 0 bases from J, leaving 12 bases between. CDR3 sequence reads: CASRGRADSNQPQHF. As DNA, the CDR3 is TGTGCCAGCAGAGGGAGAGCTGATAGCAATCAGCCCCAGCATTTT.

The chain joins TRBV27 to TRBJ1-2; D is possibly TRBD1 (6 bases). The CDR3 runs 15 residues. Germline CDR1 is MNHEY and CDR2 is SMNVEV (reference sequence). V was cut by 5 bases and J by 4 bases, with 17 bases left in between. The CDR3 DNA sequence: TGTGCCAGCAGTCCGGGGCGGGGGCGCGCCTATGGCTACACCTTC. Its protein is CASSPGRGRAYGYTF.

The V gene is TRBV4-1, the J gene TRBJ2-1; 7 positions match TRBD1. Unmatched junction bases numbered 0, after V lost 1 base and J lost 3 bases. CDR1 and CDR2 (germline): MGHRA, YSYEKL. This CDR3 has 14 residues. CDR3 bases: TGCGCCAGCAGCCAAGGGACAGGCTACAATGAGCAGTTCTTC. As protein: CASSQGTGYNEQFF.

This sequence joins TRBV4-2 and TRBJ2-1, with 10 bases aligning to TRBD2. Germline V CDR1 and CDR2: LGHNA, YNFKEQ. This CDR3 is built from 15 residues. V lost 3 bases, J lost 8 bases, and 7 bases stayed unmatched. CDR3 residues: CASSQGGLAYDEQFF. In DNA form, the CDR3 reads TGTGCCAGCAGCCAGGGGGGACTAGCGTACGATGAGCAGTTCTTC.

The J gene is TRBJ1-5, the V gene TRBV5-6; 7 bases agree with TRBD1. V lost 4 bases to trimming and J lost 7 bases; unmatched junction nucleotides: 5. CDR1 and CDR2 from the germline V gene are SGHDT and YYEEEE. This CDR3 is 13 amino acids long. The CDR3 loop is CASSAGGRQPQHF. The CDR3 coding sequence is TGTGCCAGCAGCGCAGGGGGTCGACAGCCCCAGCATTTT.

The gene calls are TRBV5-5 and TRBJ1-2; the D gene is possibly TRBD1 (5 bases). V was trimmed by 0 bases and J by 8 bases, leaving 11 bases between them. Germline CDR1 is SGHKS and CDR2 is YYEKEE (reference sequence). The CDR3 runs 13 residues. CDR3 protein: CASSLGQILGYTF. CDR3 DNA sequence: TGTGCCAGCAGCTTGGGACAGATTCTCGGCTACACCTTC.

This clone was picked up one time. The V and J genes are TRBV27 and TRBJ2-5, with a possible D match to TRBD1 (6 bases). The germline CDR1 and CDR2 sequences are MNHEY and SMNVEV (reference sequence). The V end lost 3 bases, the J end lost 2 bases, and 10 bases lay between the germline ends. The CDR3 is 14 amino acids. This CDR3 is CASSFRQEQETQYF. The CDR3 DNA sequence: TGTGCCAGCAGTTTCCGACAGGAGCAAGAGACCCAGTACTTC.

A few counts support this clone. The chain recombines TRBV19 with TRBJ1-1; no clear D gene. Trimming removed 5 bases at V and 1 base at J, with 11 bases between. In germline, CDR1 is LNHDA, CDR2 SQIVND (reference sequence). The CDR3 is made up of 14 amino acids. The CDR3 region is CASSPSAANTEAFF. The CDR3 DNA follows: TGTGCCAGTAGTCCGTCGGCAGCGAACACTGAAGCTTTCTTT.

This chain links TRBV13 with TRBJ2-5; D is undetermined. Germline CDR1 PRHDT, CDR2 FYEKMQ (reference sequence). Trimming took off 4 bases at V and 2 bases at J, with 14 bases between the two ends. CDR3 size: 15 residues. DNA of the CDR3: TGTGCCAGCAGCTCCCCTCTAGTCGGACAAGAGACCCAGTACTTC. This encodes CASSSPLVGQETQYF.

The V gene is TRBV27, the J gene TRBJ1-2; possible D gene TRBD1, 6 bases. The CDR3 extends over 15 amino acids. Germline V gene data show CDR1 as MNHEY and CDR2 as SMNVEV (reference sequence). V lost 5 bases and J 4 bases, leaving 17 bases between the germline ends. The CDR3 DNA is TGTGCCAGCAGTAACGCACCAGGACAGCTCTATGGCTACACCTTC. Translating gives CASSNAPGQLYGYTF.

This clone was counted only a few times. The V and J genes are TRBV11-2 and TRBJ1-5, with D perhaps matching TRBD1 (5 bases). V dropped 1 base and J dropped 0 bases, with 10 bases sitting between them. Per the germline V gene, CDR1 is SGHAT and CDR2 is FQNNGV. The CDR3 length is 16 residues. CDR3 nucleotide sequence: TGTGCCAGCAGCTTAGGGCGGGGGGATAGCAATCAGCCCCAGCATTTT. Its protein product is CASSLGRGDSNQPQHF.

The rearrangement links TRBV2 to TRBJ2-5, with 7 bases that match TRBD1. The CDR3 length is 13 residues. Germline V CDR1 and CDR2: SNHLY, FYNNEI. J was trimmed by 2 bases and V by 6 bases; bases with no gene match: 3. The CDR3 spells CASRMTGQETQYF. CDR3 coding DNA: TGTGCCAGCAGGATGACAGGGCAAGAGACCCAGTACTTC. Supplemented by reference TRBV2 and TRBJ2-5, the full variable domain reads EPEVTQTPSHQVTQMGQEVILRCVPISNHLYFYWYRQILGQKVEFLVSFYNNEISEKSEIFDDQFSVERPDGSNFTLKIRSTKLEDSAMYFCASRMTGQETQYFGPGTRLLVL.

The chain recombines TRBV4-1 with TRBJ2-2; 7 bases agree with TRBD2. Germline CDR1 is MGHRA and CDR2 is YSYEKL. The CDR3 consists of 15 residues. J was trimmed by 1 base and V by 6 bases; bases with no gene match: 5. This CDR3 reads CASSQSGVNTGELFF. DNA of the CDR3: TGCGCCAGCAGTCAAAGCGGGGTGAACACCGGGGAGCTGTTTTTT.

The J gene is TRBJ2-7, the V gene TRBV7-2; 8 bases are shared with TRBD2. Germline V gene lookup returns CDR1 SGHTA and CDR2 FQGNSA. This CDR3 is 17 amino acids long. V lost 4 bases to trimming and J lost 1 base; unmatched junction nucleotides: 12. CDR3 nucleotide sequence: TGTGCCAGCAGCTCCGAGGTAGCGGGGATTTCTTCCTACGAGCAGTACTTC. Its protein product is CASSSEVAGISSYEQYF.

The chain carries TRBV7-9 and TRBJ2-3; D gene unclear. The CDR3 is made up of 12 amino acids. V was trimmed by 10 bases and J by 0 bases, leaving 8 bases between them. Germline CDR1 and CDR2: SEHNR and FQNEAQ (reference sequence). The CDR3: CATILSTDTQYF. CDR3 bases: TGTGCCACCATACTGAGCACAGATACGCAGTATTTT.

The chain employs TRBV2 and TRBJ1-1; D unclear. The CDR3 contains 14 residues. The germline gives CDR1 SNHLY, CDR2 FYNNEI. Trimming shortened V by 7 bases and J by 0 bases, and 12 bases separated the two germline ends. CDR3: CASIIGRMNTEAFF. DNA for the CDR3: TGTGCCAGCATTATCGGGCGGATGAACACTGAAGCTTTCTTT. Combining the CDR3 with reference TRBV2 and TRBJ1-1 gives the whole variable domain EPEVTQTPSHQVTQMGQEVILRCVPISNHLYFYWYRQILGQKVEFLVSFYNNEISEKSEIFDDQFSVERPDGSNFTLKIRSTKLEDSAMYFCASIIGRMNTEAFFGQGTRLTVV.

This chain links TRBV7-9 with TRBJ2-7, with D possibly being TRBD2 (5 bases). Germline V gene data show CDR1 as SEHNR and CDR2 as FQNEAQ (reference sequence). This CDR3 has 14 amino acids. V lost 1 base, J lost 5 bases, and 12 bases lay in between. CDR3: CASSLVAGINEQYF. CDR3 sequence (DNA): TGTGCCAGCAGCTTAGTTGCGGGTATCAACGAGCAGTACTTC.

This chain uses TRBV5-1 with TRBJ2-2; 8 nucleotides agree with TRBD1. V dropped 6 bases and J dropped 6; count of bases not matched to a gene: 10. The CDR3 runs to 15 residues. In germline, CDR1 is SGHRS, CDR2 YFSETQ. CDR3 region: CASTGGTGGPGELFF. The CDR3 nucleotides read TGCGCCAGCACCGGAGGCACAGGGGGGCCCGGGGAGCTGTTTTTT. Based on the CDR3 plus reference TRBV5-1 and TRBJ2-2, the full variable domain is KAGVTQTPRYLIKTRGQQVTLSCSPISGHRSVSWYQQTPGQGLQFLFEYFSETQRNKGNFPGRFSGRQFSNSRSEMNVSTLELGDSALYLCASTGGTGGPGELFFGEGSRLTVL.

The chain recombines TRBV25-1 with TRBJ2-3; D is undetermined. V lost 3 bases and J 8 bases, leaving 6 bases between the germline ends. Germline lookup yields CDR1 MGHDK and CDR2 SYGVNS. The CDR3 totals 11 residues. CDR3 nucleotides: TGTGCCAGCAGTGAGGGTCGTACGCAGTATTTT. Translating gives CASSEGRTQYF.

V usage is TRBV6-5 and J usage is TRBJ2-7; no definite D call. Trimming removed 6 bases at V and 0 bases at J, with 9 bases between. Germline V gene data show CDR1 as MNHEY and CDR2 as SVGAGI. The CDR3 length is 13 residues. CDR3 DNA sequence: TGTGCCAGCAGCCCGACCCTCTCCTACGAGCAGTACTTC. It translates to CASSPTLSYEQYF.

The chain has TRBV15 and TRBJ1-1; perhaps TRBD1 as D (5 bases). Germline V gives CDR1 LNHNV, CDR2 YYDKDF (reference sequence). V shed 7 bases and J shed 7 bases, with 10 bases lying between them. The CDR3 is 11 residues long. CDR3 DNA: TGTGCCACCACCCGGGGCATTGAAGCTTTCTTT. Amino acid sequence: CATTRGIEAFF.

The chain recombines TRBV5-1 with TRBJ2-3; D gene unclear. Trimming stripped 2 bases from V and 0 bases from J, with 13 bases between. The germline CDR1 and CDR2 sequences are SGHRS and YFSETQ. There are 16 residues in the CDR3. The CDR3 sequence: CASSFGGGGSTDTQYF. The CDR3 coding sequence is TGCGCCAGCAGCTTTGGCGGCGGCGGCAGCACAGATACGCAGTATTTT.